The rows below give T cell receptor beta chains drawn from one sample of a study of blood T cell repertoires in COVID-19. The data were produced by immunoSEQ multiplex PCR, yet TCRdb's version contains in-frame clones alone and is incomplete. The data show about 180,000 clones, more than 70% seen once. Sequences were obtained from peripheral blood. These receptors were collected from a woman in her twenties or thirties with acute or convalescent COVID-19. CDR3s include the opening cysteine and the closing phenylalanine or tryptophan. Each record gives: D gene, clone size, V gene, J gene, CDR3 protein, CDR3 DNA. The D gene is left open where the match is weak. Part of the rows lack a size; the others show once, few, many or a class for expanded clones.

-	-	TRBV11-2	TRBJ2-4	CASSLGGGQAKNIQYF	TGTGCCAGCAGCTTAGGAGGGGGTCAAGCCAAAAACATTCAGTACTTC
-	-	TRBV7-9	TRBJ1-6	CASSLNPGEGNSPLHF	TGTGCCAGCAGCTTAAATCCGGGGGAGGGAAATTCACCCCTCCACTTT
TRBD1	few	TRBV4-1	TRBJ1-1	CASSPNTGGVNTEAFF	TGCGCCAGCAGCCCCAATACAGGGGGAGTGAACACTGAAGCTTTCTTT
-	-	TRBV1	TRBJ2-1	CTKIRLESGQFF	TGCACCAAAATACGACTAGAGAGCGGGCAGTTCTTC
TRBD2	-	TRBV20-1	TRBJ2-3	CSASFIGGRAHTQYF	TGCAGTGCTAGTTTTATCGGCGGGAGGGCCCATACGCAGTATTTT
TRBD2	-	TRBV28	TRBJ2-3	CASRTGLAGGTDTQYF	TGTGCCAGCAGGACCGGACTAGCGGGAGGCACAGATACGCAGTATTTT
-	-	TRBV2	TRBJ1-1	CASSGERAFF	TGTGCCAGCAGCGGCGAGCGGGCTTTCTTT
-	-	TRBV19	TRBJ2-2	CASRGQNTGELFF	TGTGCCAGCCGGGGACAGAACACCGGGGAGCTGTTTTTT
TRBD1	-	TRBV18	TRBJ1-4	CASSEGAVNEKLFF	TGTGCCAGCTCTGAGGGGGCGGTTAATGAAAAACTGTTTTTT
TRBD2	-	TRBV13	TRBJ2-3	CASQVRLAGVTDTQYF	TGTGCCAGCCAAGTACGACTAGCGGGAGTTACAGATACGCAGTATTTT
TRBD1	-	TRBV5-6	TRBJ2-2	CASSGTGAPNTGELFF	TGTGCCAGCAGCGGAACAGGGGCTCCGAACACCGGGGAGCTGTTTTTT
-	-	TRBV7-9	TRBJ1-2	CASCQDTLYGYTF	TGTGCCAGCTGCCAGGACACTCTCTATGGCTACACCTTC
-	-	TRBV6-5	TRBJ1-2	CASSYSQQGNYGYTF	TGTGCCAGCAGTTACTCTCAACAGGGTAACTATGGCTACACCTTC
-	-	TRBV9	TRBJ1-1	CASSVGMNTEAFF	TGTGCCAGCAGCGTCGGGATGAACACTGAAGCTTTCTTT
-	once	TRBV28	TRBJ2-3	CASTGPGDTQYF	TGTGCCAGTACAGGGCCCGGAGATACGCAGTATTTT
TRBD1	-	TRBV10-1	TRBJ1-2	CARNRGSQDGYTF	TGCGCCAGGAACAGGGGCTCCCAAGATGGCTACACCTTC
TRBD1	-	TRBV29-1	TRBJ2-5	CGIPGQQETQYF	TGCGGGATACCGGGACAGCAAGAGACCCAGTACTTC
TRBD1	-	TRBV6-1	TRBJ2-5	CASSEDRGRGETQYF	TGTGCCAGCAGTGAGGACAGGGGGCGGGGAGAGACCCAGTACTTC
TRBD2	-	TRBV7-2	TRBJ2-7	CASSQTGRGEQYF	TGTGCCAGCAGCCAGACGGGGAGGGGCGAGCAGTACTTC
TRBD2	-	TRBV10-3	TRBJ2-1	CAISEGGLAGGGSYNEQFF	TGTGCCATCAGTGAGGGGGGACTAGCGGGAGGGGGATCCTACAATGAGCAGTTCTTC
-	-	TRBV18	TRBJ1-5	CASSRRTDQPQHF	TGTGCCAGCTCACGGAGGACAGATCAGCCCCAGCATTTT
-	-	TRBV7-9	TRBJ2-5	CASGEEETQYF	TGTGCCAGCGGCGAGGAGGAGACCCAGTACTTC